Below, one T cell receptor beta chain is given with its context. Its cognate antigen is unknown. Profiling relied on immunoSEQ multiplex PCR, and the TCRdb table lists in-frame clones only, not all of them. Among about 76,000 clones, over 75% were seen once, and the ten largest hold roughly 7.1%. The data derive from a study of OX40 agonist ivuxolimab in advanced cancers. Study results and limitations: Partial responders treated at 0.1-3.0 mg/kg exhibited clonal expansion among the lowest measured.

The TCR sequence derives from an adult with an advanced solid tumor such as melanoma, head and neck, liver or kidney cancer. The sample consisted of CD4+ or CD8+ T cells sorted from blood, taken in a trial of the OX40 agonist ivuxolimab.

CDR3 coding DNA: TGTGCCACCAGAAGGGGCTCGGGACACATGAATAGCAATCAGCCCCAGCATTTT. It encodes CATRRGSGHMNSNQPQHF. The chain combines TRBV15 with TRBJ1-5; D possibly corresponds to TRBD1 (6 bases). The CDR3 is made up of 18 amino acids. Between the trimmed V and J ends, which lost 6 bases and 0 bases, there was a span of 21 bases. From germline, CDR1 is LNHNV and CDR2 YYDKDF (reference sequence).